These 2 T cell receptor beta chains originate from one sample sequenced in a study of blood T cell repertoires in COVID-19. Libraries were prepared by immunoSEQ multiplex PCR; TCRdb keeps only in-frame clonotypes and omits some of them. The sample contains about 120,000 clones, 90% of which appear only once. What was sequenced was peripheral blood. These TCRs come from a woman aged 60-70 years with COVID-19, enrolled during active disease.

The V gene is TRBV5-8, the J gene TRBJ2-1, with a tentative D call TRBD2 (5 bases). The ends were cut back, 2 bases at V and 9 bases at J, with 12 bases in the middle. The germline gives CDR1 SGHTS, CDR2 YDEGEE. The CDR3 spans 13 residues. The CDR3 coding sequence is TGTGCCAGCAGCTTTCTAGAGGGAGTTGAGCAGTTCTTC. Translating it yields CASSFLEGVEQFF.

The CDR3 sequence: CASRPSGVAGELFF. CDR3 bases: TGTGCCAGCAGACCCTCAGGGGTGGCCGGGGAGCTGTTTTTT. The V and J genes are TRBV6-5 and TRBJ2-2, with D tentatively TRBD1 (6 bases). The CDR3 runs 14 residues. Germline-derived CDR1 and CDR2 are MNHEY and SVGAGI. V gave up 6 bases and J gave up 6 bases, with 14 bases separating them.